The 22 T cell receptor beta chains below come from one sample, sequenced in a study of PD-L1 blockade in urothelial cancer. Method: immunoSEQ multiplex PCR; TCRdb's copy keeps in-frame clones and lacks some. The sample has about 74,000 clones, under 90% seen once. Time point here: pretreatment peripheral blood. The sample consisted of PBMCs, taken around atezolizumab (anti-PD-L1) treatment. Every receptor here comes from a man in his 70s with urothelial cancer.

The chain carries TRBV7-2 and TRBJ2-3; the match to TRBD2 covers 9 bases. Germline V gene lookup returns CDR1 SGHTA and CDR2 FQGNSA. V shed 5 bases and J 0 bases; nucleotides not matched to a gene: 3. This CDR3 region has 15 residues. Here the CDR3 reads CASSMTSGSTDTQYF. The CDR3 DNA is TGTGCCAGCAGCATGACTAGCGGAAGCACAGATACGCAGTATTTT.

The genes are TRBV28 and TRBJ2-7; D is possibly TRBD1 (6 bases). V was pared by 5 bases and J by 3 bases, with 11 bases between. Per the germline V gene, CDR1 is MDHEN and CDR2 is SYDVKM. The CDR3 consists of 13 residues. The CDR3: CASSVIQGYEQYF. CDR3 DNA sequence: TGTGCCAGCAGTGTTATACAGGGCTACGAGCAGTACTTC.

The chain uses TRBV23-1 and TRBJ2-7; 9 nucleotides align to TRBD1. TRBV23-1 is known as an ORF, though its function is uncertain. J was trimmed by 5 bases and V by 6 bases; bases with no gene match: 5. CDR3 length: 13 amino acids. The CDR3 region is CASRRTGDHEQYF. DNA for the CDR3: TGCGCCAGCAGGAGGACAGGGGACCACGAGCAGTACTTC.

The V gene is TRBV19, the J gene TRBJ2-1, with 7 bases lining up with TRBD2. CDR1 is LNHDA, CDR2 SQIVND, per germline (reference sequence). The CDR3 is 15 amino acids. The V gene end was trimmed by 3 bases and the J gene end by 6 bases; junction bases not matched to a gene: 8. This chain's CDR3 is CASSMGREHRNEQFF. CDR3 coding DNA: TGTGCCAGTAGTATGGGGCGGGAGCATCGCAATGAGCAGTTCTTC.

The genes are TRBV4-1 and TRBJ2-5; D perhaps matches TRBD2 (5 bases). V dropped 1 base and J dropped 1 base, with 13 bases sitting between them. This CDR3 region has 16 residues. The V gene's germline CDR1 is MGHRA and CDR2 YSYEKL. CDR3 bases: TGCGCCAGCAGCCAAGGTCGTTCGGCGGGCCAAGAGACCCAGTACTTC. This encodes CASSQGRSAGQETQYF.

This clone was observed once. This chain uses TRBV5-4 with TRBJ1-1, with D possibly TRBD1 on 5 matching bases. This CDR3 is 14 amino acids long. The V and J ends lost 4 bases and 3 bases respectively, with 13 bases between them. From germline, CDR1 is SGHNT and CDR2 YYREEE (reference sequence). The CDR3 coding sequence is TGTGCCAGCAGCAGGACACCCTGGGACACTGAAGCTTTCTTT. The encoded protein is CASSRTPWDTEAFF.

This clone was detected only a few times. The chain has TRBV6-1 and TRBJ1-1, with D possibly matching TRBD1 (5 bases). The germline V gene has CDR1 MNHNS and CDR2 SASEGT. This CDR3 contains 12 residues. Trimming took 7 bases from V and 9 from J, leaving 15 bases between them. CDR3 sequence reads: CASMSTGGQAFF. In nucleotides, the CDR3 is TGTGCCAGCATGTCAACCGGGGGTCAAGCTTTCTTT.

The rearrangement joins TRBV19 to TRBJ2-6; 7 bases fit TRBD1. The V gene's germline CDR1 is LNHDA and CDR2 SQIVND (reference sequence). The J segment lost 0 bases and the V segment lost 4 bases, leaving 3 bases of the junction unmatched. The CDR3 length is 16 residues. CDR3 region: CASSRDSLSGANVLTF. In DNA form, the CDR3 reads TGTGCCAGTAGTAGGGACAGCCTCTCTGGGGCCAACGTCCTGACTTTC.

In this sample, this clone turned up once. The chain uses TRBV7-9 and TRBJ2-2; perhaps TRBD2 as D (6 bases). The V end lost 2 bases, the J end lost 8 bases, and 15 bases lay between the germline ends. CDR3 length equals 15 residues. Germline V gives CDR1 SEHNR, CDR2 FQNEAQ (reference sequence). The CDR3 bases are TGTGCCAGCAGCTTAAGGCGACTAGGGATAGGGGAGCTGTTTTTT. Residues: CASSLRRLGIGELFF.

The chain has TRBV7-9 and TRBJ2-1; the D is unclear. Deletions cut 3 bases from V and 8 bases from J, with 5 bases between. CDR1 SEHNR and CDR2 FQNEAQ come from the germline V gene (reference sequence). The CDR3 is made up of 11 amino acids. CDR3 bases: TGTGCCAGCAGCTTTTCGTATGAGCAGTTCTTC. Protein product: CASSFSYEQFF. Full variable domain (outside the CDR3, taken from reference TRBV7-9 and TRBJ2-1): DTGVSQNPRHKITKRGQNVTFRCDPISEHNRLYWYRQTLGQGPEFLTYFQNEAQLEKSRLLSDRFSAERPKGSFSTLEIQRTEQGDSAMYLCASSFSYEQFFGPGTRLTVL.

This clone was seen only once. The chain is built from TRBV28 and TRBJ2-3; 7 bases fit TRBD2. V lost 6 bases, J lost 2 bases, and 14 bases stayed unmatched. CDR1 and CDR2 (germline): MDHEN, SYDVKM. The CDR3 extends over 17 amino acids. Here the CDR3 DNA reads TGTGCCAGCAGCCTCGTCGCGGGAGACGGGGACACAGATACGCAGTATTTT. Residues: CASSLVAGDGDTDTQYF.

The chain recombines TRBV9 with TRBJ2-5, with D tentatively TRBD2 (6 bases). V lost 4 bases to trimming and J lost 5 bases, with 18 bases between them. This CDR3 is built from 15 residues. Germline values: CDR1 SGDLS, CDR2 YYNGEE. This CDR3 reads CASSPQGLNRETQYF. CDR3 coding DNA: TGTGCCAGCAGCCCGCAGGGACTGAACCGGGAGACCCAGTACTTC.

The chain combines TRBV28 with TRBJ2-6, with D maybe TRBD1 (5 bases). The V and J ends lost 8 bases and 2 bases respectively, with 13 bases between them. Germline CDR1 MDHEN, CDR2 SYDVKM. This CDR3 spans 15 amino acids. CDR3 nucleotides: TGTGCCAGCGACTCAGGGTTGACTGGGGCCAACGTCCTGACTTTC. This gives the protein CASDSGLTGANVLTF.

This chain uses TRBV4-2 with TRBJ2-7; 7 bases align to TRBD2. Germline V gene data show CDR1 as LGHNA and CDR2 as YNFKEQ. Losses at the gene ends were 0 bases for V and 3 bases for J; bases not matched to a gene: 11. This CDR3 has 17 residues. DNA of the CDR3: TGTGCCAGCAGCCAAGAGGTAGCGGGTACCTTAAACTACGAGCAGTACTTC. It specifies CASSQEVAGTLNYEQYF.

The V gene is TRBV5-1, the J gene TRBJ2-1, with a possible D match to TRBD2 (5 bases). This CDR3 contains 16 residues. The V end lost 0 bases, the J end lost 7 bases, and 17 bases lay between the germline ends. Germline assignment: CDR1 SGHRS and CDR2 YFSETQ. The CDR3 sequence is CASSLDKIRGGNEQFF. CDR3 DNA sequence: TGCGCCAGCAGCTTGGATAAGATACGGGGTGGGAATGAGCAGTTCTTC.

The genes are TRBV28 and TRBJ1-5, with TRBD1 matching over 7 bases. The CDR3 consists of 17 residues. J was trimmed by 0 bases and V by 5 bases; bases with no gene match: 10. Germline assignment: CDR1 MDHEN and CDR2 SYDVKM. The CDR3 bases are TGTGCCAGCAGTACCGCCACCGGGACAGATAGCAATCAGCCCCAGCATTTT. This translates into CASSTATGTDSNQPQHF.

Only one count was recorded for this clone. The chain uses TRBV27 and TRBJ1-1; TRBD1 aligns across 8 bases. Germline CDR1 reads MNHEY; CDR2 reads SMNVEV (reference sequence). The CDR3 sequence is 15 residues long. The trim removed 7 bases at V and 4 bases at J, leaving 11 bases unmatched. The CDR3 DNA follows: TGTGCCAGCACCTCCCCCGGGACAGGAATCACTGAAGCTTTCTTT. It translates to CASTSPGTGITEAFF.

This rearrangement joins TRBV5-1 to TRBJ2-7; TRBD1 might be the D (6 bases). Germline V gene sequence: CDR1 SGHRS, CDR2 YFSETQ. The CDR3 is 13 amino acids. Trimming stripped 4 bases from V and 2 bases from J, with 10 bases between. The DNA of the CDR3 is TGCGCCAGCAGCCTTACAGGGACCTACGAGCAGTACTTC. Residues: CASSLTGTYEQYF.

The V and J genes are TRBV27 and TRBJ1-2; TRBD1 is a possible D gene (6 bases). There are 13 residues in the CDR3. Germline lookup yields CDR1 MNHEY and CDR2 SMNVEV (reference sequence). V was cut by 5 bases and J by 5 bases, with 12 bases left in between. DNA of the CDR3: TGTGCCAGCAGTGCCCTAACAGGGTATGGCTACACCTTC. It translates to CASSALTGYGYTF.

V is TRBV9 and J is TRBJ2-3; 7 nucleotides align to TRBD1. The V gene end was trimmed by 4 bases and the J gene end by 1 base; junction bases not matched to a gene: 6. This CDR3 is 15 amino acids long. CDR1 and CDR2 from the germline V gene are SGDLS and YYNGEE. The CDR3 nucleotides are TGTGCCAGCAGCCAACGACAGGGAGGCACAGATACGCAGTATTTT. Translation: CASSQRQGGTDTQYF. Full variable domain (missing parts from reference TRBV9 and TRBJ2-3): DSGVTQTPKHLITATGQRVTLRCSPRSGDLSVYWYQQSLDQGLQFLIQYYNGEERAKGNILERFSAQQFPDLHSELNLSSLELGDSALYFCASSQRQGGTDTQYFGPGTRLTVL.

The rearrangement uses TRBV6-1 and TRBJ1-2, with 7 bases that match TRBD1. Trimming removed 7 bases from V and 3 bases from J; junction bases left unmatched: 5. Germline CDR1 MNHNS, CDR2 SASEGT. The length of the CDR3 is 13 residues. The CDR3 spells CASTGGVYYGYTF. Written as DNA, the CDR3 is TGTGCCAGCACAGGGGGAGTATACTATGGCTACACCTTC.

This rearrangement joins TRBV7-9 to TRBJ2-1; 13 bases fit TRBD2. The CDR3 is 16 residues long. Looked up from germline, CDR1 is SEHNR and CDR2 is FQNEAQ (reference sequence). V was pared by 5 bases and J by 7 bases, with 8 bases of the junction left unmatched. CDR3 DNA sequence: TGTGCCAGCAGCAAACCGGGACTAGCGGGGACGAATGAGCAGTTCTTC. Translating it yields CASSKPGLAGTNEQFF. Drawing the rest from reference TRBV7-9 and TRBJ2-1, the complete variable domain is DTGVSQNPRHKITKRGQNVTFRCDPISEHNRLYWYRQTLGQGPEFLTYFQNEAQLEKSRLLSDRFSAERPKGSFSTLEIQRTEQGDSAMYLCASSKPGLAGTNEQFFGPGTRLTVL.